The next 21 T cell receptor beta chains were all read from a single sample in a study of CD8+CD57+ T cells in acquired aplastic anemia. Using genomic DNA as the template, TCR beta VDJ and CDR3 profiling was carried out. TCRdb reanalysed the reads using MiXCR and keeps one entry per CDR3 protein. The repertoire includes around 250,000 distinct CDR3 sequences, 82% of them detected once, and over 35% sits in the top ten. Patients included in sequencing had previously demonstrated CD8+CD57+ cell expansion by flow cytometry. What was sequenced was sorted CD4+, CD8+, or CD8+CD57+ T cells (not recorded which) from PBMCs. These receptors all come from a human donor with aplastic anemia.

The V and J genes are TRBV7-9 and TRBJ2-7, with a tentative D call TRBD2 (6 bases). Germline V gene lookup returns CDR1 SEHNR and CDR2 FQNEAQ (reference sequence). The CDR3 runs to 13 residues. The CDR3 is CASSLGRSYGSDV. CDR3 nucleotides: TGTGCCAGCAGCCTAGGAAGAAGCTACGGGAGCGACGTT.

The chain uses TRBV7-2 and TRBJ2-1; no clear D gene. The V gene's germline CDR1 is SGHTA and CDR2 FQGNSA. This CDR3 region has 12 residues. V was pared by 0 bases and J by 3 bases, with 0 bases between. The CDR3 DNA is TGTGCCAGCAGCTTAGCCTACAATGAGCAGTTCTTC. It yields the protein CASSLAYNEQFF.

Comment on this clonotype: Its ends do not fully match the called genes, so a read error is possible. The rearrangement joins TRBV7-8 to TRBJ2-3; D remains unclear. There are 14 residues in the CDR3. In germline, CDR1 is SGHVS, CDR2 FQNEAQ. In nucleotides, the CDR3 is TGTGCCAGCAGCCCTGTAAGAGATGAGCAGTCGCACGGGTTT. It specifies CASSPVRDEQSHGF.

The rearrangement uses TRBV25-1 and TRBJ2-1, with TRBD1 matching 7 bases. Germline CDR1 is MGHDK and CDR2 is SYGVNS. This CDR3 spans 18 amino acids. V lost 6 bases to trimming and J lost 0 bases; unmatched junction nucleotides: 14. The CDR3 spells CASSGPHRGRSSYNEQFF. Here the CDR3 DNA reads TGTGCCAGCAGCGGACCGCACAGGGGCCGGAGCTCCTACAATGAGCAGTTCTTC.

The chain joins TRBV11-3 to TRBJ2-7, with D maybe TRBD2 (5 bases). From germline, CDR1 is SGHNT and CDR2 YENEEA. The CDR3 extends over 15 amino acids. Trimming took off 3 bases at V and 3 bases at J, with 15 bases between the two ends. CDR3 sequence (DNA): TGTGCCAGCAGCTTGGAGCGGTCAGGCGGCTACGAGCAGTACGTC. Translating gives CASSLERSGGYEQYV.

Turning to this clonotype: One junction end does not reproduce the germline sequence, and a read error may be involved. The chain recombines TRBV9 with TRBJ2-3; 14 nucleotides line up with TRBD2. The V gene's germline CDR1 is SGDLS and CDR2 YYNGEE. The CDR3 is made up of 14 amino acids. CDR3 sequence reads: CASSVGTSGSRDDF. For the CDR3, the DNA is TGTGCCAGCAGCGTCGGGACTAGCGGGAGTAGGGATGATTTT.

This rearrangement joins TRBV7-3 to TRBJ2-3, with D possibly matching TRBD2 (6 bases). The germline V gene encodes CDR1 SGHTA and CDR2 FQGTGA. The CDR3 runs 12 residues. V was pared by 5 bases and J by 10 bases, with 13 bases between. CDR3 nucleotides: TGTGCCAGCAGCCCAGACACGGGGGCGCAGTATTTT. This translates into CASSPDTGAQYF.

Turning to this clonotype: As the CDR3 is not closed by the conserved phenylalanine or tryptophan, this likely results from a read error. The chain couples TRBV2 to TRBJ2-7; D is unresolved. Germline assignment: CDR1 SNHLY and CDR2 FYNNEI. The V and J ends lost 6 bases and 4 bases respectively, with 19 bases between them. CDR3 size: 15 residues. For the CDR3, the DNA is TGTGCCAGCAGCGTAGGCGAATGGCTGACGTACGAGCAGTACCTC. Protein product: CASSVGEWLTYEQYL.

The rearrangement joins TRBV7-8 to TRBJ2-7; D might be TRBD2 (6 bases). Trimming left V 0 bases short and J 9 bases short, with 15 bases between. This CDR3 comprises 14 residues. The germline V gene encodes CDR1 SGHVS and CDR2 FQNEAQ. In DNA, the CDR3 is TGTGCCAGCAGCTTAGCAGGGGAGGACTACACGCAGTACTTC. This gives the protein CASSLAGEDYTQYF.

Comment on this clonotype: A junction boundary mismatches the germline segment, possibly from a read error. The chain carries TRBV7-3 and TRBJ2-3; possibly TRBD2 for D (6 bases). Germline V gives CDR1 SGHTA, CDR2 FQGTGA. The CDR3 sequence is 14 residues long. In DNA form, the CDR3 reads TGTGCCAGCAGCCCAGAGGGGACCTCGGGAGAGACCCAGTTT. Its translation is CASSPEGTSGETQF. The variable domain in full, completed from reference TRBV7-3 and TRBJ2-3, reads GAGVSQTPSNKVTEKGKYVELRCDPISGHTALYWYRQSLGQGPEFLIYFQGTGAADDSGLPNDRFFAVRPEGSVSTLKIQRTERGDSAVYLCASSPEGTSGETQFGPGTRLTVL.

As to this clonotype: At one boundary the junction diverges from the germline segment, which might be a read error. The V and J genes are TRBV7-3 and TRBJ2-3; D possibly matches TRBD1 or TRBD2 (6 bases each). In germline, CDR1 is SGHTA, CDR2 FQGTGA. The CDR3 spans 14 residues. CDR3 region: CASSLPGACEAHQF. CDR3 DNA: TGTGCCAGCAGCCTACCGGGGGCCTGCGAAGCGCACCAGTTT.

The rearrangement joins TRBV12-3 or TRBV12-4 to TRBJ2-2; unclear D gene. V lost 6 bases and J lost 0, with 11 bases in between. The CDR3 runs 15 residues. The CDR3 DNA reads as TGTGCCAGCAGGGGCATCCCGCCGAACACCGGGGAGCTGTTTTTT. Translation gives CASRGIPPNTGELFF.

Points on this clonotype: As the CDR3 is not closed by the conserved phenylalanine or tryptophan, this likely results from a read error. The CDR3 loop is CASRTSGSRDEQFL. As DNA, the CDR3 is TGTGCCAGCAGGACTAGCGGGAGTAGGGATGAGCAGTTCTTA. The rearrangement uses TRBV6-1 and TRBJ2-1; 12 bases fit TRBD2. The germline CDR1 and CDR2 sequences are MNHNS and SASEGT. Trimming took 6 bases from V and 8 from J; bases not matched to a gene: 5. The CDR3 has 14 amino acids.

This chain joins TRBV7-9 and TRBJ2-6; no clear D. Germline CDR1 SEHNR, CDR2 FQNEAQ (reference sequence). Trimming took 3 bases from V and 11 from J, leaving 20 bases between them. CDR3 length: 16 amino acids. CDR3 loop: CASSFASAYGSYVLTF. CDR3 bases: TGTGCCAGCAGCTTTGCGAGTGCCTACGGCAGTTACGTCCTGACTTTC.

This clonotype has a handful of counts. The V gene is TRBV7-9, the J gene TRBJ2-7; the D gene is possibly TRBD2 (6 bases). CDR1 is SEHNR, CDR2 FQNEAQ, per germline (reference sequence). The CDR3 loop spans 15 amino acids. V was shortened by 6 bases and J by 0 bases, with 15 bases between the two germline ends. The CDR3 here is CASRRGSSSSYEQYF. The CDR3 region has the DNA TGTGCCAGCAGGCGGGGATCTTCAAGCTCCTACGAGCAGTACTTC.

The rearrangement links TRBV5-1 to TRBJ2-1, with 7 bases identical to TRBD2. This CDR3 has 16 amino acids. Trimming cost V 0 bases and J 8 bases; bases outside gene matches: 11. The germline gives CDR1 SGHRS, CDR2 YFSETQ. CDR3 in DNA: TGCGCCAGCAGCTTGGGACTACACGGGGGGAGCGATGAGCAGTTCTTC. Translated: CASSLGLHGGSDEQFF.

The chain carries TRBV29-1 and TRBJ2-7; 7 nucleotides agree with TRBD1. The CDR3 covers 14 residues. Germline assignment: CDR1 SQVTM and CDR2 ANQGSEA. Germline trimming cut 1 base from V and 4 bases from J; bases unmatched to any gene: 7. CDR3 loop: CSVEGSGTAYEQYF. In DNA form, the CDR3 reads TGCAGCGTTGAAGGCTCTGGGACAGCTTACGAGCAGTACTTC.

This clonotype was detected only once. This chain connects TRBV20-1 to TRBJ2-3; no clear D gene. The length of the CDR3 is 11 residues. Trimming shortened V by 3 bases and J by 11 bases, and 12 bases separated the two germline ends. Per the germline V gene, CDR1 is DFQATT and CDR2 is SNEGSKA (reference sequence). CDR3 residues: CSARYTYEQYF. CDR3 bases: TGCAGTGCTAGGTACACCTACGAGCAGTATTTT.

About this clonotype: The conserved closing phenylalanine or tryptophan is absent in this CDR3, likely reflecting a read error. The DNA is left out, because the CDR3 cannot be placed on it with certainty; the CDR3 is given as TCRdb lists it. This chain links TRBV7-9 with TRBJ2-3. The CDR3 length is 14 residues, termini included. Per the germline V gene, CDR1 is SEHNR and CDR2 is FQNEAQ (reference sequence). The CDR3 loop is CASSFPRSADREYL.

For the CDR3, the DNA is TGTGCCAGCGGAGGAGCGGGGGACAGCTATTACTTCCCCCTCCACTTT. Its translation is CASGGAGDSYYFPLHF. J is TRBJ1-6 and V is TRBV9; 7 positions match TRBD1. This CDR3 has 16 residues. J lost 13 bases, V lost 7 bases, and 20 bases had no gene match. Germline-derived CDR1 and CDR2 are SGDLS and YYNGEE.

V gene TRBV24-1 combines with J gene TRBJ1-5; D gene uncertain. From germline, CDR1 is KGHDR and CDR2 SFDVKD. The CDR3 covers 14 residues. V lost 3 bases and J lost 5, with 10 bases in between. CDR3 residues: CATSDTKGDQPQHF. In DNA form, the CDR3 reads TGTGCCACCAGTGATACCAAGGGTGATCAGCCCCAGCATTTT.